The rows below give T cell receptor beta chains drawn from one sample of a study of long-term antiretroviral therapy in people with HIV. Some clones are missing from TCRdb's copy, which holds only in-frame ones; the method was immunoSEQ multiplex PCR. There are fewer than 35,000 clones in the sample; around 97% occur only once, and less than 3% lies in the top ten. Sequences were derived from unsorted PBMCs, sampled 6.9 years after starting antiretroviral therapy. The source is a man aged 30-40 years with HIV. Each CDR3 is given with its conserved first and last residue. D genes are given only for firm matches. A row's size may be missing; if present it is once, few, many or a size class.

TRBJ1-1,.,TRBV7-9,.,CASSLVRGADTEAFF,TGTGCCAGCAGCTTAGTTCGCGGTGCAGACACTGAAGCTTTCTTT
TRBJ2-7,TRBD2,TRBV5-4,.,CASSLAPLAENYEQYF,TGTGCCAGCAGCTTGGCCCCTCTAGCGGAAAACTACGAGCAGTACTTC
TRBJ1-5,.,TRBV19,.,CASNPSVGQPQHF,TGTGCCAGTAACCCCTCGGTGGGTCAGCCCCAGCATTTT
TRBJ2-5,TRBD1,TRBV4-1,once,CASSDPGGRRETQYF,TGCGCCAGCAGCGATCCAGGGGGTAGGAGGGAGACCCAGTACTTC
TRBJ2-7,.,TRBV2,once,CASLGPYEQYF,TGTGCCAGCCTAGGACCCTACGAGCAGTACTTC
TRBJ2-1,TRBD2,TRBV6-6,.,CASTRGANSEQFF,TGTGCCAGCACGCGGGGGGCCAACAGTGAGCAGTTCTTC
TRBJ2-5,.,TRBV7-2,.,CASSITSTRGETQYF,TGTGCCAGCAGCATAACTAGCACCCGTGGAGAGACCCAGTACTTC
TRBJ2-7,.,TRBV6-5,.,CASSYITGLSYEQYF,TGTGCCAGCAGTTACATAACAGGCCTCTCCTACGAGCAGTACTTC
TRBJ2-7,.,TRBV5-5,.,CASRRERGQTYEQYF,TGTGCCAGCAGGCGGGAAAGGGGACAGACCTACGAGCAGTACTTC
TRBJ1-2,TRBD1,TRBV19,.,CASSPNRGSNYGYTF,TGTGCCAGTAGTCCCAACAGGGGGAGCAACTATGGCTACACCTTC
TRBJ2-1,TRBD2,TRBV11-2,.,CASSLDRLRTSGTYNEQFF,TGTGCCAGCAGCTTAGATAGGTTGCGGACTAGCGGAACCTACAATGAGCAGTTCTTC
TRBJ1-5,.,TRBV18,once,CASSPVQWDQPQHF,TGTGCCAGCTCACCCGTACAGTGGGATCAGCCCCAGCATTTT
TRBJ2-2,.,TRBV6-5,.,CASRALATGELFF,TGTGCCAGCAGGGCGTTGGCGACCGGGGAGCTGTTTTTT
TRBJ1-4,TRBD1,TRBV4-2,.,CASSQVGTGDEKLFF,TGTGCCAGCAGCCAAGTCGGGACAGGGGATGAAAAACTGTTTTTT
TRBJ1-1,.,TRBV10-3,.,CAISGDGEAFF,TGTGCCATCAGTGGGGACGGTGAAGCTTTCTTT
TRBJ1-6,.,TRBV19,.,CASSIKRDSPLHF,TGTGCCAGTAGTATTAAGAGAGATTCACCCCTCCACTTT
TRBJ2-3,TRBD1,TRBV5-1,.,CASSPGQGSDTQYF,TGCGCCAGCAGCCCAGGACAGGGGTCAGATACGCAGTATTTT
TRBJ2-3,.,TRBV6-4,.,CASSEGQGSHTDTQYF,TGTGCCAGCAGTGAGGGCCAGGGGTCTCACACAGATACGCAGTATTTT
TRBJ1-1,.,TRBV4-1,.,CASSQDGRAEAFF,TGCGCCAGCAGCCAAGACGGACGAGCGGAAGCTTTCTTT
TRBJ2-7,.,TRBV25-1,.,CASSEEIKVGEQYF,TGTGCCAGCAGTGAAGAAATAAAGGTAGGGGAGCAGTACTTC
TRBJ2-1,TRBD2,TRBV2,.,CASSEARLAGALGQFF,TGTGCCAGCAGTGAAGCGCGGTTAGCGGGAGCCTTGGGGCAGTTCTTC
TRBJ2-3,TRBD2,TRBV6-1,.,CASSEVARGDTDTQYF,TGTGCCAGCAGTGAGGTTGCGCGGGGGGACACAGATACGCAGTATTTT
TRBJ2-1,TRBD2,TRBV6-1,.,CAITFFLADNEQFF,TGTGCCATCACTTTTTTTCTAGCGGACAATGAGCAGTTCTTC
TRBJ2-2,.,TRBV5-1,.,CASSLGVPLRGRTGELFF,TGCGCCAGCAGCTTGGGGGTCCCACTACGGGGGAGGACCGGGGAGCTGTTTTTT
TRBJ2-7,TRBD2,TRBV19,.,CASSHPGGTYEQYF,TGTGCCAGTAGTCACCCGGGGGGGACCTACGAGCAGTACTTC
TRBJ1-2,.,TRBV10-3,.,CAIEERSNYGYTF,TGTGCCATCGAGGAGCGGTCGAACTATGGCTACACCTTC
TRBJ1-5,.,TRBV15,.,CATSRVGQPQHF,TGTGCCACCAGCAGAGTAGGACAGCCCCAGCATTTT
TRBJ2-5,.,TRBV30,.,CAWSPRQGETQYF,TGTGCCTGGAGTCCCCGACAAGGAGAGACCCAGTACTTC
TRBJ1-5,.,TRBV28,.,CASSGAGTSSNQPQHF,TGTGCCAGCAGTGGAGCCGGGACAAGTAGCAATCAGCCCCAGCATTTT
TRBJ1-1,.,TRBV18,.,CASSLGSTEAFF,TGTGCCAGCTCCCTAGGAAGCACTGAAGCTTTCTTT
TRBJ2-2,.,TRBV27,.,CASSLFNTGELFF,TGTGCCAGCAGTTTATTCAACACCGGGGAGCTGTTTTTT
TRBJ1-2,.,TRBV29-1,.,CSAHTGTGVDYGYTF,TGCAGCGCCCACACGGGAACGGGAGTGGACTATGGCTACACCTTC
TRBJ1-1,TRBD1,TRBV15,.,CATSRKTGTGKNTEAFF,TGTGCCACCAGCAGAAAAACCGGGACAGGGAAAAACACTGAAGCTTTCTTT
TRBJ1-5,.,TRBV7-9,once,CASSFPNQPQHF,TGTGCCAGCAGCTTCCCTAATCAGCCCCAGCATTTT
TRBJ1-2,TRBD1,TRBV7-2,.,CASSPPDRGANYGYTF,TGTGCCAGCAGCCCCCCGGACAGGGGGGCCAACTATGGCTACACCTTC
TRBJ1-4,.,TRBV6-1,.,CASSGGRRGFTEKLFF,TGTGCCAGCAGTGGGGGACGAAGGGGGTTCACTGAAAAACTGTTTTTT
TRBJ1-1,.,TRBV19,.,CASIPYPQAMNTEAFF,TGTGCCAGTATCCCATACCCACAGGCGATGAACACTGAAGCTTTCTTT